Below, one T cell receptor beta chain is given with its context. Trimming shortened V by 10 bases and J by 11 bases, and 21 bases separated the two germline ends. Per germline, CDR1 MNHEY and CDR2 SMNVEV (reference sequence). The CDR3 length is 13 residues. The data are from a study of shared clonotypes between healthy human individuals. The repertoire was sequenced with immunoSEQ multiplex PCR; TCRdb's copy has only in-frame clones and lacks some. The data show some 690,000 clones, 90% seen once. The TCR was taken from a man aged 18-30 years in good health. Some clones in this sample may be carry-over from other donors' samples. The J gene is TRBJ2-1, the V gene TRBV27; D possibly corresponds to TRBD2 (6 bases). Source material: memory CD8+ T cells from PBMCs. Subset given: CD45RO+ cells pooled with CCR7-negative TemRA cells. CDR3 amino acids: CATERTNPGQQFF. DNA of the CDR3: TGTGCCACCGAACGGACTAATCCGGGGCAGCAGTTCTTC.